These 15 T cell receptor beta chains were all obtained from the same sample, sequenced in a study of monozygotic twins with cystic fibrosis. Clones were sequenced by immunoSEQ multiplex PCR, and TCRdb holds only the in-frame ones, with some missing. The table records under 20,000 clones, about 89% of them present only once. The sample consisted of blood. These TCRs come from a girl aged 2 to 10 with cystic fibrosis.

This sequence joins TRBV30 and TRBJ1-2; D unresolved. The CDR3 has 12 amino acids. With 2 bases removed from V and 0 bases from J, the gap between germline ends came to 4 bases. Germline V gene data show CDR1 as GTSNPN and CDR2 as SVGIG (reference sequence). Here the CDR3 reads CAWSRANYGYTF. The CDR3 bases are TGTGCCTGGAGTAGGGCTAACTATGGCTACACCTTC.

The CDR3, as DNA: TGTGCCAGCAGTTACAAACAGGGTAAAACTGAAGCTTTCTTT. The encoded protein is CASSYKQGKTEAFF. The chain couples TRBV6-6 to TRBJ1-1, with D perhaps TRBD1 (6 bases). CDR1 and CDR2 (germline): MNHNY, SVGAGI (reference sequence). Trimming cost V 2 bases and J 5 bases, with 12 bases left between them. The CDR3 consists of 14 residues.

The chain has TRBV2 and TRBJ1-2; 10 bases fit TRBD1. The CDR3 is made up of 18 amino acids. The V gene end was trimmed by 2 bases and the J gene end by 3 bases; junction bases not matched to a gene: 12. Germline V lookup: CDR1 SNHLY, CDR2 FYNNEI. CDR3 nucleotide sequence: TGTGCCAGCAGTGAACACCGGGACAGGGGAAATATGGACTATGGCTACACCTTC. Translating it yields CASSEHRDRGNMDYGYTF.

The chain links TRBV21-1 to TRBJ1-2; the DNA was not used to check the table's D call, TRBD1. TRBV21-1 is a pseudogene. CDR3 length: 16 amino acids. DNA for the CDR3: TGTGCCAGCAGCGAACCGGGACAGGGCCCTAACTATGGCTACACCTTC. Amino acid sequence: CASSEPGQGPNYGYTF.

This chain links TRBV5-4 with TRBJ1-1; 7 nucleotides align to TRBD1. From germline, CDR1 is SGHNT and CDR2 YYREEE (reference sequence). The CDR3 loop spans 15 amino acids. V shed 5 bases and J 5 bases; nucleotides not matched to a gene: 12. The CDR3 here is CASSSYRGVRTEAFF. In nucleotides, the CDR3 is TGTGCCAGCAGTTCTTACAGGGGAGTGAGGACTGAAGCTTTCTTT.

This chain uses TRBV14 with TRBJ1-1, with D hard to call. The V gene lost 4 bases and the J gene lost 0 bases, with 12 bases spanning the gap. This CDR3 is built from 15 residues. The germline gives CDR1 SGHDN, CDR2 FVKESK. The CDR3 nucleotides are TGTGCCAGCAGCCTGCTGGAAGACCTGAACACTGAAGCTTTCTTT. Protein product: CASSLLEDLNTEAFF.

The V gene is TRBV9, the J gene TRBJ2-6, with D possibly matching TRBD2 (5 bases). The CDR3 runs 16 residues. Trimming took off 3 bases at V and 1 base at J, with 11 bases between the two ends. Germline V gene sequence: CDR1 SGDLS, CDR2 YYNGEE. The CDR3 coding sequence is TGTGCCAGCAGCGGGACTTTACATTCTGGGGCCAACGTCCTGACTTTC. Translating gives CASSGTLHSGANVLTF.

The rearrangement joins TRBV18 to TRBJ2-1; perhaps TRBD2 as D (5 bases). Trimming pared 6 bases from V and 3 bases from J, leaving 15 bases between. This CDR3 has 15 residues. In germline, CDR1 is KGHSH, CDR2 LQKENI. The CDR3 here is CASSRDRQIYNEQFF. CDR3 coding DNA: TGTGCCAGCTCGAGGGATCGTCAAATCTACAATGAGCAGTTCTTC. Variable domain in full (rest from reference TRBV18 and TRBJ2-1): NAGVMQNPRHLVRRRGQEARLRCSPMKGHSHVYWYRQLPEEGLKFMVYLQKENIIDESGMPKERFSAEFPKEGPSILRIQQVVRGDSAAYFCASSRDRQIYNEQFFGPGTRLTVL.

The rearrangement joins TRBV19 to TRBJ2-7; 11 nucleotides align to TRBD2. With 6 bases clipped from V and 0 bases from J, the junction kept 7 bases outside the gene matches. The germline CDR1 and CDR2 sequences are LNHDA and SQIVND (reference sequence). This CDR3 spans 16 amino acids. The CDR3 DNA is TGTGCCAGTAGCTATCCGACTAGCGGGAACTCCTACGAGCAGTACTTC. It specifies CASSYPTSGNSYEQYF.

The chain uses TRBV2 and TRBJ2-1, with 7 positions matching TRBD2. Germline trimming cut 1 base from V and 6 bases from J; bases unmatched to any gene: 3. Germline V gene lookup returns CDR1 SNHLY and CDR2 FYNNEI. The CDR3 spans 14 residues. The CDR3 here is CASSEGLAVNEQFF. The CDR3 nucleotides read TGTGCCAGCAGTGAAGGTCTAGCGGTCAATGAGCAGTTCTTC.

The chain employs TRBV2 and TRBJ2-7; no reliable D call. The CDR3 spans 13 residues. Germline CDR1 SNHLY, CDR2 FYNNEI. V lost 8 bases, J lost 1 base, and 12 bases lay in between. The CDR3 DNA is TGTGCCAGCCGCTTTGGGTTTTCCTACGAGCAGTACTTC. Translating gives CASRFGFSYEQYF.

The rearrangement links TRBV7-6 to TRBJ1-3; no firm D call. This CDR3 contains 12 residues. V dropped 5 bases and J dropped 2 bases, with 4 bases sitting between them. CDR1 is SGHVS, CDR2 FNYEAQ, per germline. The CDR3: CASSHAGNTIYF. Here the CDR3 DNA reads TGTGCCAGCAGCCACGCTGGAAACACCATATATTTT.

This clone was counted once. CDR3 DNA sequence: TGTGCCAGCAGCCTCGCGGGGGAGACCCAGTACTTC. Translation: CASSLAGETQYF. V is TRBV7-6 and J is TRBJ2-5, with TRBD2 as a possible D gene (6 bases). CDR3 length: 12 amino acids. V dropped 5 bases and J dropped 5 bases, with 9 bases sitting between them. In germline, CDR1 is SGHVS, CDR2 FNYEAQ. Using reference TRBV7-6 and TRBJ2-5 for the parts outside the CDR3, the full variable domain is GAGVSQSPRYKVTKRGQDVALRCDPISGHVSLYWYRQALGQGPEFLTYFNYEAQQDKSGLPNDRFSAERPEGSISTLTIQRTEQRDSAMYRCASSLAGETQYFGPGTRLLVL.

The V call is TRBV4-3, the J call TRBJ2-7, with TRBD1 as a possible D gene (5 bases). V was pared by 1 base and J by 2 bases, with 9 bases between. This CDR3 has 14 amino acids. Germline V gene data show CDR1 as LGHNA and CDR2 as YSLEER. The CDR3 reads CASSQVVGAYEQYF. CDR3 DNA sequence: TGCGCCAGCAGCCAAGTGGTAGGGGCCTACGAGCAGTACTTC.

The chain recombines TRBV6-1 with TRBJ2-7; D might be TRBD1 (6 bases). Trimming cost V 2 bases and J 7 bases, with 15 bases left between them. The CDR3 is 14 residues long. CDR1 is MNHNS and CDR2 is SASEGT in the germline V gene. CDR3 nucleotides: TGTGCCAGCAGTGAAACGCAGGGGACGGGGGAGCAGTACTTC. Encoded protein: CASSETQGTGEQYF.